This is a list of T cell receptor beta chains from one sample in a study of cytomegalovirus exposure and HLA in healthy donors. Data came from immunoSEQ multiplex PCR; TCRdb stores just in-frame clones and leaves some out. The sample contains approximately 80,000 clones, around three fifths of which appear only once. Sequencing was done on a sample of PBMCs. The receptors were gathered from a woman aged 40-49 years in good health and CMV-seropositive. Each CDR3 is given with its conserved first and last residue. The D gene is left open where the match is weak. Expanded clones are given a class, and other clones once, few, many or no size at all.

>.|TRBJ2-4|TRBV25-1|.
TGTGCCAGCAGTGAATACAGGGCCCTAGCCAAAAACATTCAGTACTTC
CASSEYRALAKNIQYF
>.|TRBJ1-1|TRBV2|.
TGTGCCAGCAGTTACAGCGGGGAAGCTTTCTTT
CASSYSGEAFF
>.|TRBJ2-1|TRBV7-3|TRBD2
TGTGCCAGCAGCTTAGGGACTAGCGGGAGCCCCCATGAGCAGTTCTTC
CASSLGTSGSPHEQFF
>once|TRBJ2-7|TRBV2|TRBD2
TGTGCCAGCAGGACGGGGACTAGCGGTGACGAGCAGTACTTC
CASRTGTSGDEQYF
>.|TRBJ1-4|TRBV7-9|TRBD1
TGTGCCAGCAGCCAAGACAGGGGCCGACGTAATGAAAAACTGTTTTTT
CASSQDRGRRNEKLFF
>few|TRBJ1-1|TRBV5-1|.
TGCGCCAGTGCCCGGGAATACCAATCTGAAGCTTTCTTT
CASAREYQSEAFF
>.|TRBJ1-2|TRBV9|.
TGTGCCAGCAGCGCTAACCCCGGTGGCTACACCTTC
CASSANPGGYTF
>.|TRBJ1-2|TRBV18|TRBD1
TGTGCCAGCTCACCGGGACAGGGGGCGCTTAACTATGGCTACACCTTC
CASSPGQGALNYGYTF
>few|TRBJ1-3|TRBV25-1|.
TGTGCCAGCAGTCATACAGGGTCTGGAAACACCATATATTTT
CASSHTGSGNTIYF
>few|TRBJ2-7|TRBV5-1|TRBD2
TGCGCCAGCAGCTCCGGGACTAGCGGGATCAAAAGCGGCGAGCAGTACTTC
CASSSGTSGIKSGEQYF
>.|TRBJ2-7|TRBV7-2|TRBD1
TGTGCCAGCAGCTCGCTGGGACAGGGTTACGAGCAGTACTTC
CASSSLGQGYEQYF
>.|TRBJ1-1|TRBV7-9|.
TGTGCCAGCAGCTCCGGACAGCCTGAAGCTTTCTTT
CASSSGQPEAFF
>.|TRBJ1-2|TRBV28|.
TGTGCCAGCACCCTGACAGATAACTATGGCTACACCTTC
CASTLTDNYGYTF
>.|TRBJ1-2|TRBV28|.
TGTGCCAGCAGTCCAGGGTATGGCTACACCTTC
CASSPGYGYTF
>.|TRBJ2-7|TRBV29-1|TRBD1
TGCAGCGTCGAAAGGGGGGACAGGGGCTCCTACGAGCAGTACTTC
CSVERGDRGSYEQYF
>.|TRBJ2-5|TRBV7-7|TRBD2
TGTGCCAGCAGCCTAGGTGGACTAGCGGGAGTAGGGGCAGAGACCCAGTACTTC
CASSLGGLAGVGAETQYF
>.|TRBJ2-3|TRBV15|TRBD2
TGTGCCACCAGCAGAGATCCTCGGGGGGGAAGGAAAGATACGCAGTATTTT
CATSRDPRGGRKDTQYF
>.|TRBJ2-2|TRBV5-1|TRBD1
TGCGCCAGCAGCGGGGGGACAGGGACCACCGGGGAGCTGTTTTTT
CASSGGTGTTGELFF
>few|TRBJ2-2|TRBV5-1|TRBD2
TGCGCCAGCAGCCCAAGGGGGACTAGCGGTACCGGGGAGCTGTTTTTT
CASSPRGTSGTGELFF
>.|TRBJ2-1|TRBV2|.
TGTGCCAGCGGAGCTGACTACAATGAGCAGTTCTTC
CASGADYNEQFF
>.|TRBJ2-3|TRBV7-2|TRBD2
TGTGCCAGCAGCTTAGGAAGCGGGAGTGCGGGGCAGTATTTT
CASSLGSGSAGQYF
>.|TRBJ1-2|TRBV28|.
TGTGCCAGCACCATCGCGGCCAACCGGGGCTACACCTTC
CASTIAANRGYTF
>.|TRBJ1-4|TRBV7-6|.
TGTGCCAGCAGCTTAGGACCAGGGGATCTTAATGAAAAACTGTTTTTT
CASSLGPGDLNEKLFF
>.|TRBJ2-7|TRBV10-3|TRBD1
TGTGCCATCAGTAAGACAGGGGGCGACTACGAGCAGTACTTC
CAISKTGGDYEQYF
>.|TRBJ2-5|TRBV15|TRBD2
TGTGCCACCGAGCAGCGGGAGAAAGAGACCCAGTACTTC
CATEQREKETQYF
>.|TRBJ2-1|TRBV5-4|.
TGTGCCAGCAGCTTTGGGTTTAGAGACTACTACAATGAGCAGTTCTTC
CASSFGFRDYYNEQFF
>.|TRBJ2-5|TRBV18|TRBD1
TGTGCCAGCTCACCAACGGGACAGGGGGGACAAGAGACCCAGTACTTC
CASSPTGQGGQETQYF
>.|TRBJ1-2|TRBV10-3|TRBD1
TGTGCCATCAGTGTGGCAGGGGGAAACTATGGCTACACCTTC
CAISVAGGNYGYTF
>.|TRBJ2-3|TRBV15|TRBD2
TGTGCCACCAGCCCGACTAGCGGAGGGGGCACAGATACGCAGTATTTT
CATSPTSGGGTDTQYF
>few|TRBJ2-5|TRBV6-1|.
TGTGCCAGCAGTGAAGTGGTGACATCCGAGACCCAGTACTTC
CASSEVVTSETQYF
>.|TRBJ2-7|TRBV5-8|.
TGTGCCAGCAGCCGGACTTCCTACGAGCAGTACTTC
CASSRTSYEQYF
>.|TRBJ2-7|TRBV28|TRBD1
TGTGCCAGGAAAACAGGGGTCGCCTACGAGCAGTACTTC
CARKTGVAYEQYF
>.|TRBJ2-6|TRBV13|TRBD2
TGTGCCAGCAGCCTCACTAGCGGGAGAGGAGCCAACGTCCTGACTTTC
CASSLTSGRGANVLTF
>few|TRBJ1-1|TRBV10-2|.
TGCGCCAGCAGTGAGGAGACAGTTATGAACACTGAAGCTTTCTTT
CASSEETVMNTEAFF
>.|TRBJ2-7|TRBV6-5|TRBD1
TGTGCCAGCAGTTACCGACAGGGCTACGAGCAGTACTTC
CASSYRQGYEQYF
>.|TRBJ2-1|TRBV5-1|TRBD2
TGCGCCAGCAGCTTGATTAGCGGGGGCTCCTACAATGAGCAGTTCTTC
CASSLISGGSYNEQFF
>.|TRBJ2-7|TRBV19|TRBD2
TGTGCCAGTAGTATCGGTAGCGGGAGTTACGAGCAGTACTTC
CASSIGSGSYEQYF
>.|TRBJ1-2|TRBV5-1|.
TGCGCCAGCAGCTTGGACAGGTCTTTAGTTTATGGCTACACCTTC
CASSLDRSLVYGYTF
>.|TRBJ1-1|TRBV5-1|.
TGCGCCAGCAGCTTGGTTCCCGGAGGGAACACTGAAGCTTTCTTT
CASSLVPGGNTEAFF
>.|TRBJ2-3|TRBV18|TRBD1
TGTGCCAGCTCCGACGGGACAGGCCGATATACGCAGTATTTT
CASSDGTGRYTQYF